A selection of T cell receptor beta chains follows, all from one sample in a study of radiotherapy plus CTLA-4 blockade in lung cancer. Data came from immunoSEQ multiplex PCR; TCRdb stores just in-frame clones and leaves some out. This table holds tens of thousands of clones, under 90% found once. Material: peripheral blood, obtained from a patient treated with radiotherapy plus ipilimumab. These receptor sequences come from a human donor with non-small cell lung cancer who had stable disease on radiotherapy plus ipilimumab. Both conserved end residues are part of each CDR3.

v_call: TRBV2; j_call: TRBJ1-5; cdr3_aa: CASSGDTNQPQHF
v_call: TRBV6-5; j_call: TRBJ1-5; cdr3_aa: CASKRQDNQPQHF
v_call: TRBV4-1; j_call: TRBJ2-3; cdr3_aa: CASSQPVGAQYF
v_call: TRBV10-1; j_call: TRBJ1-1; cdr3_aa: CASSDPRGDRGAEAFF
v_call: TRBV5-1; j_call: TRBJ1-2; cdr3_aa: CASSFDGDYGYTF
v_call: TRBV7-2; j_call: TRBJ2-1; cdr3_aa: CASSLGGLAGLYEQFF
v_call: TRBV27; j_call: TRBJ2-7; cdr3_aa: CASSSGSYEQYF
v_call: TRBV7-9; j_call: TRBJ1-1; cdr3_aa: CASSGTEAFF
v_call: TRBV5-4; j_call: TRBJ1-2; cdr3_aa: CASSIGQAFEGYTF
v_call: TRBV19; j_call: TRBJ2-7; cdr3_aa: CASSPGQGALEQYF
v_call: TRBV5-4; j_call: TRBJ2-7; cdr3_aa: CASSLGSVTYEQYF
v_call: TRBV18; j_call: TRBJ2-5; cdr3_aa: CASSPRATYQETQYF
v_call: TRBV11-3; j_call: TRBJ1-1; cdr3_aa: CASSYPLGRENTEAFF
v_call: TRBV11-2; j_call: TRBJ2-5; cdr3_aa: CASSRDRGRKETQYF
v_call: TRBV7-9; j_call: TRBJ1-4; cdr3_aa: CASSLGDRNEKLFF
v_call: TRBV28; j_call: TRBJ2-7; cdr3_aa: CASRVTGYEQYF
v_call: TRBV19; j_call: TRBJ2-7; cdr3_aa: CASSIALAEAYEQYF
v_call: TRBV6-5; j_call: TRBJ1-4; cdr3_aa: CATASLDPFNEKLFF
v_call: TRBV7-2; j_call: TRBJ2-1; cdr3_aa: CASSLSTGWNEQFF
v_call: TRBV28; j_call: TRBJ2-7; cdr3_aa: CASSSPGTGGSEQYF
v_call: TRBV7-2; j_call: TRBJ1-1; cdr3_aa: CASSFWENTEAFF
v_call: TRBV5-4; j_call: TRBJ2-3; cdr3_aa: CASSFGLAGGVTQYF
v_call: TRBV6-1; j_call: TRBJ2-7; cdr3_aa: CASSGLAGGPNEQYF
v_call: TRBV11-3; j_call: TRBJ2-2; cdr3_aa: CASSITGELFF
v_call: TRBV18; j_call: TRBJ2-1; cdr3_aa: CASSPPVETGYNEQFF
v_call: TRBV7-2; j_call: TRBJ1-2; cdr3_aa: CASSLAPATYGYTF
v_call: TRBV6-1; j_call: TRBJ2-5; cdr3_aa: CASSPRTGQGGWQYF
v_call: TRBV6-1; j_call: TRBJ1-6; cdr3_aa: CASGTGSSPLHF
v_call: TRBV19; j_call: TRBJ2-1; cdr3_aa: CASSIGLNNEQFF
v_call: TRBV6-4; j_call: TRBJ1-6; cdr3_aa: CASSDWANNSPLHF
v_call: TRBV6-1; j_call: TRBJ1-2; cdr3_aa: CASSATGLGYTF